Listed here is a single T cell receptor (beta chain). This specimen comes from a study of blood T cell repertoires in COVID-19. In the study overall: PBMCs, B-cell-depleted T cells, or T cells provided the cDNA or gDNA that made up the material.

CDR1 is SGHRS and CDR2 is YFSETQ in the germline V gene. The CDR3 sequence is 18 residues long. V trimming: 4 bases; J trimming: 0 bases; junction bases outside the gene matches: 12. Generated by immunoSEQ multiplex PCR, the TCRdb table keeps only in-frame clones and is missing some. The sample contains roughly 170,000 clones, roughly 90% of which appear only once. The clonotype originates from a man between 65 and 85 years old with active or convalescent COVID-19. Material for sequencing was peripheral blood. The chain employs TRBV5-1 and TRBJ1-4; 7 nucleotides align to TRBD1. The DNA for the CDR3 is TGCGCCAGCAGCAACGAACAGGGGCTCCCTGCAACTAATGAAAAACTGTTTTTT. Protein product: CASSNEQGLPATNEKLFF.